These T cell receptor beta chains were read from a single sample in a study of T cell responses to AZD1222 COVID-19 vaccine. Assay: immunoSEQ multiplex PCR; the TCRdb copy retains only in-frame clones and omits some. The table shows 150,000 or so clones, with about 93% occurring only once. Material: peripheral blood, obtained on day 0 of AZD1222 vaccination. The receptor source for this set is an adult in good health. Both conserved end residues are part of each CDR3. A D gene is named only where the DNA matches it firmly. For some rows the clone size is stated as once, few or many, or as a class when expanded; others skip it.

abundance,j_gene,v_gene,d_gene,CDR3aa,CDR3nt
-,TRBJ2-7,TRBV2,-,CASKFSVSYEQYF,TGTGCCAGCAAGTTTAGTGTCTCCTACGAGCAGTACTTC
-,TRBJ2-7,TRBV19,TRBD2,CASSESSGGTYEQYF,TGTGCCAGTAGTGAGTCGAGCGGGGGTACCTACGAGCAGTACTTC
-,TRBJ1-4,TRBV4-1,-,CASSQDPRPNEKLFF,TGCGCCAGCAGCCAAGACCCTAGACCGAATGAAAAACTGTTTTTT
-,TRBJ1-2,TRBV28,-,CASSAGNGGYTF,TGTGCCAGCAGTGCGGGGAATGGAGGCTACACCTTC
-,TRBJ1-1,TRBV25-1,-,CATLLPPNRTEAFF,TGTGCCACCCTTTTGCCCCCGAACAGGACTGAAGCTTTCTTT
few,TRBJ1-4,TRBV19,-,CASSIVGGPSEKLFF,TGTGCCAGTAGTATAGTGGGTGGTCCGTCGGAAAAACTGTTTTTT
-,TRBJ1-5,TRBV30,TRBD1,CAWGGQGNQPQHF,TGTGCCTGGGGGGGACAGGGCAATCAGCCCCAGCATTTT
-,TRBJ1-5,TRBV10-3,-,CAISDDPNQPQHF,TGTGCCATCAGTGACGACCCCAATCAGCCCCAGCATTTT
-,TRBJ2-7,TRBV9,-,CASSVGGRRGISYEQYF,TGTGCCAGCAGCGTAGGGGGACGCCGGGGTATCTCCTACGAGCAGTACTTC
-,TRBJ2-2,TRBV29-1,-,CSVAVTANTGELFF,TGCAGCGTTGCGGTCACAGCCAACACCGGGGAGCTGTTTTTT
-,TRBJ1-2,TRBV4-1,-,CASSQEGIGGAGYGYTF,TGCGCCAGCAGCCAAGAAGGTATCGGAGGGGCAGGCTATGGCTACACCTTC
-,TRBJ1-5,TRBV6-1,-,CASSEDRMSPQHF,TGTGCCAGCAGTGAGGACAGAATGTCCCCCCAGCATTTT
-,TRBJ1-3,TRBV19,-,CASSLSGNTIYF,TGTGCCAGTTCCCTCTCTGGAAACACCATATATTTT
-,TRBJ1-1,TRBV30,-,CAWSVRAYTEAFF,TGTGCCTGGAGTGTACGGGCTTACACTGAAGCTTTCTTT
-,TRBJ1-4,TRBV28,-,CASSLPNEKLFF,TGTGCCAGCAGTCTACCAAATGAAAAACTGTTTTTT
-,TRBJ1-3,TRBV9,-,CASSPWGTGNTIYF,TGTGCCAGCAGTCCTTGGGGAACTGGAAACACCATATATTTT
-,TRBJ1-5,TRBV21-1,-,CASTPLVGENSNQPQHF,TGTGCCAGCACCCCATTGGTGGGGGAGAACAGCAATCAGCCCCAGCATTTT
-,TRBJ2-3,TRBV5-8,TRBD2,CASSPSGRVGYF,TGTGCCAGCAGCCCTAGCGGGAGGGTCGGGTATTTT
few,TRBJ2-2,TRBV18,-,CASSEGPGELFF,TGTGCCAGCTCAGAGGGACCCGGGGAGCTGTTTTTT
once,TRBJ2-1,TRBV5-1,TRBD2,CASSHGLAGYNEQFF,TGCGCCAGCAGCCATGGACTAGCGGGCTACAATGAGCAGTTCTTC
-,TRBJ2-7,TRBV30,TRBD1,CAWSGGQGNSYEQYF,TGTGCCTGGAGTGGGGGACAGGGAAACTCCTACGAGCAGTACTTC
-,TRBJ2-3,TRBV5-4,TRBD2,CASSPRTSGDTDTQYF,TGTGCCAGCAGCCCTCGGACTAGCGGGGACACAGATACGCAGTATTTT
once,TRBJ2-6,TRBV5-1,-,CASSLPGDGANVLTF,TGCGCCAGCAGCTTGCCAGGGGATGGGGCCAACGTCCTGACTTTC
-,TRBJ2-1,TRBV10-3,TRBD1,CAISGGLDRDPDEQFF,TGTGCCATCAGTGGCGGGCTCGACAGGGACCCCGATGAGCAGTTCTTC
-,TRBJ2-7,TRBV5-4,TRBD2,CASSLAGLAGAYEQYF,TGTGCCAGCAGCCTCGCGGGACTAGCGGGAGCCTACGAGCAGTACTTC
-,TRBJ1-1,TRBV19,-,CASSIAQGGPLAEAFF,TGTGCCAGTAGTATAGCCCAGGGCGGCCCCTTGGCTGAAGCTTTCTTT
once,TRBJ2-1,TRBV6-2/TRBV6-3,-,CASSFRASAKNNEQFF,TGTGCCAGCAGTTTCAGGGCTTCGGCTAAAAACAATGAGCAGTTCTTC
-,TRBJ2-5,TRBV25-1,-,CASSDPRRGGETQYF,TGTGCCAGCAGTGACCCCCGGCGGGGCGGAGAGACCCAGTACTTC
-,TRBJ1-3,TRBV27,-,CASRHQGSSGNTIYF,TGTGCCAGCAGGCATCAGGGGAGCTCTGGAAACACCATATATTTT
once,TRBJ2-7,TRBV11-2,TRBD2,CASSLLAGNYEQYF,TGTGCCAGCAGCTTACTAGCGGGAAACTACGAGCAGTACTTC
-,TRBJ1-5,TRBV2,TRBD1,CASSRVDRGTNQPQHF,TGTGCCAGCAGTCGAGTTGACAGGGGCACCAATCAGCCCCAGCATTTT
-,TRBJ1-2,TRBV2,TRBD1,CASSGGTGVHYGYTF,TGTGCCAGCAGTGGAGGGACAGGCGTACACTATGGCTACACCTTC
once,TRBJ1-2,TRBV10-3,TRBD1,CAISAGTGVYGYTF,TGTGCCATCAGTGCCGGGACAGGGGTATACGGCTACACCTTC
-,TRBJ2-7,TRBV7-9,TRBD2,CASSILAGVLFEQYF,TGTGCCAGCAGCATACTAGCGGGAGTATTGTTCGAGCAGTACTTC
-,TRBJ2-1,TRBV2,-,CASSGLGNEQFF,TGTGCCAGCAGCGGGTTGGGCAATGAGCAGTTCTTC
-,TRBJ2-7,TRBV6-1,-,CASSEGALFRPLLYEQYF,TGTGCCAGCAGTGAAGGGGCGCTCTTTAGACCGCTCCTCTACGAGCAGTACTTC
-,TRBJ1-2,TRBV28,-,CASSLLSAGVGYTF,TGTGCCAGCAGTTTATTGTCGGCAGGGGTTGGCTACACCTTC
-,TRBJ1-1,TRBV27,-,CASSLMGSTEAFF,TGTGCCAGCAGTTTAATGGGTTCCACTGAAGCTTTCTTT
once,TRBJ2-1,TRBV27,-,CASSFGISYNEQFF,TGTGCCAGCAGTTTCGGGATCTCTTACAATGAGCAGTTCTTC
-,TRBJ1-5,TRBV15,-,CATSGRRNQPQHF,TGTGCCACCAGCGGGCGGAGGAATCAGCCCCAGCATTTT
-,TRBJ2-1,TRBV1,-,CTSSQERFGAGGEQFF,TGCACCAGCAGCCAAGAAAGGTTCGGAGCGGGAGGTGAGCAGTTCTTC
-,TRBJ1-2,TRBV20-1,-,CSAPADYGYTF,TGCAGTGCCCCCGCGGATTATGGCTACACCTTC
few,TRBJ2-2,TRBV19,-,CASTRVGQDTGELFF,TGTGCCAGTACCCGGGTAGGGCAGGACACCGGGGAGCTGTTTTTT
-,TRBJ1-1,TRBV3-1/TRBV3-2,TRBD1,CASSQTGLATEAFF,TGTGCCAGCAGCCAGACAGGGTTGGCCACTGAAGCTTTCTTT
-,TRBJ1-1,TRBV5-1,-,CASSLMTAFGANTEAFF,TGCGCCAGCAGCTTGATGACGGCCTTCGGGGCGAACACTGAAGCTTTCTTT
-,TRBJ1-2,TRBV6-6,-,CASRNQGGYTF,TGTGCCAGCAGGAACCAGGGCGGCTACACCTTC
-,TRBJ2-2,TRBV19,-,CASPDPRWPGELFF,TGTGCCAGTCCGGACCCCCGCTGGCCCGGGGAGCTGTTTTTT
few,TRBJ1-1,TRBV5-1,-,CASSLGRSGTEAFF,TGCGCCAGCAGCCTGGGTCGAAGCGGCACTGAAGCTTTCTTT
-,TRBJ1-3,TRBV25-1,-,CASSEWGGVGNTIYF,TGTGCCAGCAGTGAATGGGGGGGAGTGGGAAACACCATATATTTT
-,TRBJ2-7,TRBV6-1,-,CASKKAAGSYEQYF,TGTGCCAGCAAGAAGGCTGCGGGATCCTACGAGCAGTACTTC
-,TRBJ1-6,TRBV6-1,-,CASSQDRSSYNSPLHF,TGTGCCAGCAGTCAAGACAGGAGCTCCTATAATTCACCCCTCCACTTT